Here is one TCR beta chain with its context. The CDR3 spans 14 residues. The germline gives CDR1 MNHEY, CDR2 SVGEGT. Trimming at V came to 6 bases and at J to 3 bases, leaving 6 bases not matched to a gene. CDR3 and TCR beta VDJ profiling relied on genomic DNA as the template. A single record per CDR3 protein comes from TCRdb applying MiXCR to the reads. Among around 250,000 distinct CDR3 sequences listed, roughly 50% were seen once. The data stem from a study of CD8+CD57+ T cells in acquired aplastic anemia. V gene TRBV6-2 or TRBV6-3 combines with J gene TRBJ2-5; 8 bases are a match to TRBD2. The sequenced material came from sorted CD4+, CD8+, or CD8+CD57+ T cells (not recorded which) from PBMCs. The source of this sequence is a human donor with severe aplastic anemia or a healthy control (not recorded which). The CDR3 nucleotides are TGTGCCAGCAGCCCACTAGCGGTCAAAGAGACCCAGTACTTC. Translation gives CASSPLAVKETQYF.